Listed below are T cell receptor beta chains from one sample, sequenced in a study of CD8+ T cells in alopecia areata. Clones were sequenced by immunoSEQ multiplex PCR, and TCRdb holds only the in-frame ones, with some missing. Here the sample spans approximately 280,000 clones, nearly 60% being singletons. The specimen comprised CD4+ T cells sorted from blood, sampled at week 24, from a patient treated with tofacitinib. The source of these receptors is a human donor with alopecia areata. Both conserved end residues are part of each CDR3. The order of the fields is CDR3 DNA, CDR3 protein, D gene, V gene, clone size, J gene. The D gene is left open where the match is weak. The listing skips clone size in some rows; elsewhere it reads once, few, many or a size class.

DNA: TGCGCCAGCAGCTGGGCGATCCACACAGATACGCAGTATTTT
CDR3: CASSWAIHTDTQYF
D: NA
V: TRBV5-1
size: NA
J: TRBJ2-3

DNA: TGCGCCAGCAGCCAGACCAGGGGGCCCTACAATGAGCAGTTCTTC
CDR3: CASSQTRGPYNEQFF
D: TRBD1
V: TRBV4-1
size: NA
J: TRBJ2-1

DNA: TGTGCCAGCAGCTTTTTAGCGGGGGCTGGGCAAGAGACCCAGTACTTC
CDR3: CASSFLAGAGQETQYF
D: TRBD2
V: TRBV7-2
size: few
J: TRBJ2-5

DNA: TGTGCCAGCAGCTTTTCGGGACAGGGTGACGGCACTGAAGCTTTCTTT
CDR3: CASSFSGQGDGTEAFF
D: TRBD1
V: TRBV7-9
size: NA
J: TRBJ1-1

DNA: TGCAGCGTTGCAGGGGGGTTACCGGCCTCCACAGATACGCAGTATTTT
CDR3: CSVAGGLPASTDTQYF
D: NA
V: TRBV29-1
size: NA
J: TRBJ2-3

DNA: TGTGCCTGGGGGTCTATGGGTAATGAAAAACTGTTTTTT
CDR3: CAWGSMGNEKLFF
D: NA
V: TRBV30
size: NA
J: TRBJ1-4

DNA: TGTGCCAGCAGCTTAGTTAACAGGATTAGCAATCAGCCCCAGCATTTT
CDR3: CASSLVNRISNQPQHF
D: NA
V: TRBV7-8
size: once
J: TRBJ1-5

DNA: TGTGCCAGTAGTCCAGAGGGGTCCGGTGGCTACACCTTC
CDR3: CASSPEGSGGYTF
D: NA
V: TRBV19
size: NA
J: TRBJ1-2

DNA: TGTGCCTGGAGCGACCGATCCTACGAGCAGTACTTC
CDR3: CAWSDRSYEQYF
D: NA
V: TRBV30
size: NA
J: TRBJ2-7

DNA: TGCGCCAGCAGCCAAGATTCCGGGGGGACTGAAGCTTTCTTT
CDR3: CASSQDSGGTEAFF
D: NA
V: TRBV4-3
size: NA
J: TRBJ1-1

DNA: TGTGCCATCAGTGAGCGTGATCAGCCCCAGCATTTT
CDR3: CAISERDQPQHF
D: NA
V: TRBV10-3
size: few
J: TRBJ1-5

DNA: TGTGCCAGCAGCTTACAAGGGGTCGAGTTAAGCGAAAAACTGTTTTTT
CDR3: CASSLQGVELSEKLFF
D: NA
V: TRBV7-9
size: NA
J: TRBJ1-4

DNA: TGTGCCAGTAGTCCGCGGACAGGGGATGTCGGAGAGACCCAGTACTTC
CDR3: CASSPRTGDVGETQYF
D: TRBD1
V: TRBV19
size: NA
J: TRBJ2-5

DNA: TGTGCCAGCAGACTTGACAGTAGCAATCAGCCCCAGCATTTT
CDR3: CASRLDSSNQPQHF
D: NA
V: TRBV6-5
size: NA
J: TRBJ1-5

DNA: TGTGCCAGCAGCTTAGACTACGGGACAGGGGGCAATCAGCCCCAGCATTTT
CDR3: CASSLDYGTGGNQPQHF
D: TRBD1
V: TRBV7-9
size: NA
J: TRBJ1-5

DNA: TGTGCCAGCAGCTTGGTCCCGGGACAGGTTAGCTCCTACGAGCAGTACTTC
CDR3: CASSLVPGQVSSYEQYF
D: TRBD1
V: TRBV5-6
size: NA
J: TRBJ2-7

DNA: TGTGCCAGCAGTTACCGGGAGTCGAACACCGGGGAGCTGTTTTTT
CDR3: CASSYRESNTGELFF
D: NA
V: TRBV6-6
size: NA
J: TRBJ2-2

DNA: TGCAGCGTCGGACAGGGCCAAGAGACCCAGTACTTC
CDR3: CSVGQGQETQYF
D: TRBD1
V: TRBV29-1
size: NA
J: TRBJ2-5

DNA: TGCAGCGTTGTTAGACGTATGAACACTGAAGCTTTCTTT
CDR3: CSVVRRMNTEAFF
D: NA
V: TRBV29-1
size: once
J: TRBJ1-1

DNA: TGTGCCAGCAGTCCTGCCGGGACCACCTACGAGCAGTACTTC
CDR3: CASSPAGTTYEQYF
D: NA
V: TRBV6-6
size: NA
J: TRBJ2-7

DNA: TGTGCCATCAGTGAGGCACAAGAGACCCAGTACTTC
CDR3: CAISEAQETQYF
D: NA
V: TRBV10-3
size: NA
J: TRBJ2-5

DNA: TGTGCCAGCAGCACTACGACTAGCGGGGGGTTGACCCAGTACTTC
CDR3: CASSTTTSGGLTQYF
D: TRBD2
V: TRBV7-2
size: few
J: TRBJ2-5

DNA: TGTGCCAGCAGCTTAGGACAGGGACCCGCTTCTGGGGCCAACGTCCTGACTTTC
CDR3: CASSLGQGPASGANVLTF
D: TRBD1
V: TRBV7-9
size: NA
J: TRBJ2-6

DNA: TGTGCCAGTAGTATAACGCCCTCTGGGGCCAACGTCCTGACTTTC
CDR3: CASSITPSGANVLTF
D: NA
V: TRBV19
size: few
J: TRBJ2-6

DNA: TGTGCCAGCAGCGTCGCTGCGACTAATGAAAAACTGTTTTTT
CDR3: CASSVAATNEKLFF
D: NA
V: TRBV13
size: few
J: TRBJ1-4

DNA: TGTGCCAGCAGTCGAGGGACGGATAATTCACCCCTCCACTTT
CDR3: CASSRGTDNSPLHF
D: NA
V: TRBV2
size: NA
J: TRBJ1-6

DNA: TGCGCCAGCAGCCCCGGACAGGGAAGCATTAAGAATGAAAAACTGTTTTTT
CDR3: CASSPGQGSIKNEKLFF
D: TRBD1
V: TRBV4-1
size: once
J: TRBJ1-4